This T cell receptor beta chain was found in a study of T-cell reconstitution after alpha-beta-depleted transplantation in children. This clonotype has ten or more counts. Preparation of the TCRbeta library used unique molecular identifiers. TCRdb reanalysed the PCR reads using MiXCR and keeps one entry per CDR3 protein. The sample contains some 200,000 distinct CDR3 sequences, about 6.4% of which appear only once. The germline V gene has CDR1 LGHDT and CDR2 YNNKEL (reference sequence). The length of the CDR3 is 14 residues. The V gene end was trimmed by 2 bases and the J gene end by 7 bases; junction bases not matched to a gene: 6.

This specimen consisted of PBMCs from the stem cell graft donor, obtained from the stem cell graft. This receptor was identified in a human donor who donated a stem cell graft to a child with Wiskott-Aldrich syndrome. This chain uses TRBV3-1 with TRBJ2-7; 9 bases are shared with TRBD2. CDR3 nucleotides: TGTGCCAGCAGCCAACAACCGGGACTAGCTGAGCAGTACTTC. Protein product: CASSQQPGLAEQYF.